This TCR beta chain was captured by sequencing in a study of shared clonotypes between healthy human individuals. General study points: Of the naive CD4 clonotypes, around 4.9% were shared across a handful of donors.

Original handling: Quality scores were absent from the junction-only immunoSEQ sequences, so filtering differed. Profiled with immunoSEQ multiplex PCR; TCRdb holds only in-frame clones, not every one. Clonal size and the V and J genes are those of that table, whereas D and trimming came from the DNA. The sample lists about a million clones, about 75% occurring once. Trimming took off 1 base at V and 6 bases at J, with 7 bases between the two ends. The length of the CDR3 is 12 residues. Germline lookup yields CDR1 SQVTM and CDR2 ANQGSEA. As for this clone: No antigen is known for it.

This receptor was identified in a young man in good health. The chain is built from TRBV29-1 and TRBJ2-1; unclear D gene. The source material was memory CD4+ T cells sorted from blood. Subset here: CD45RA-negative fraction. The CDR3 nucleotides are TGCAGCGTTGAAGGAGGTAGCAATGAGCAGTTCTTC. It is translated as CSVEGGSNEQFF.